These T cell receptor beta chains were read from a single sample in a study of blood T cells in healthy people across ages. MiXCR, run by TCRdb on the 5' RACE reads, gives a single entry per CDR3 protein. The sample shows 750,000 or so distinct CDR3 sequences, around 25% of them seen only once. Another study also made use of these data, one on T cells of mothers and their children.

What was sequenced was blood. These receptors were taken from a boy aged 5-17 years in good health. Both conserved end residues are part of each CDR3. D genes are given only for firm matches. Size tells how often a clone was seen (once, few, many) or the class of an expanded clone, and some rows leave it out.

clone_size j_call d_call v_call cdr3_aa cdr3_nt
few TRBJ2-2 - TRBV12-3/TRBV12-4 CASSFGRYSGELFF TGTGCCAGCAGTTTTGGGCGGTACTCCGGGGAGCTGTTTTTT
- TRBJ2-2 - TRBV11-2 CASSLLVGATGELFF TGTGCCAGCAGCCTCTTGGTAGGGGCCACCGGGGAGCTGTTTTTT
few TRBJ1-5 - TRBV6-2/TRBV6-3 CASSYSLGEDQPQHF TGTGCCAGCAGTTACTCGTTGGGTGAGGACCAGCCCCAGCATTTT
few TRBJ1-4 TRBD1 TRBV5-1 CASSWGDRDGEKLFF TGCGCCAGCAGCTGGGGCGACAGGGATGGAGAAAAACTGTTTTTT
- TRBJ2-2 - TRBV7-2 CASSLLSAGYTGELFF TGTGCCAGCAGCTTACTCTCGGCGGGCTACACCGGGGAGCTGTTTTTT
few TRBJ2-4 - TRBV13 CASSQQDRNIQYF TGTGCCAGCAGCCAACAGGACAGAAACATTCAGTACTTC
- TRBJ1-5 - TRBV6-1 CASTGRSNQPQHF TGTGCCAGCACCGGTCGGAGCAATCAGCCCCAGCATTTT
few TRBJ2-1 TRBD2 TRBV5-5 CASSMGGLAGAPGYNEQFF TGTGCCAGCAGCATGGGGGGACTAGCGGGGGCCCCGGGATACAATGAGCAGTTCTTC
few TRBJ1-2 - TRBV29-1 CSVEVRPGGYGYTF TGCAGCGTTGAGGTACGGCCGGGAGGCTATGGCTACACCTTC
- TRBJ2-3 - TRBV9 CASSVASGAKTDTQYF TGTGCCAGCAGCGTAGCCTCAGGGGCGAAGACAGATACGCAGTATTTT
- TRBJ1-2 TRBD1 TRBV5-1 CASSPGQGENYGYTF TGCGCCAGCAGCCCGGGACAGGGAGAGAACTATGGCTACACCTTC
- TRBJ1-2 - TRBV12-3/TRBV12-4 CASSPGGLYGYTF TGTGCCAGCTCTCCTGGAGGGTTATATGGCTACACCTTC
few TRBJ2-1 TRBD2 TRBV7-2 CASSLEAGGNNEQFF TGTGCCAGCAGCTTAGAAGCGGGGGGTAACAATGAGCAGTTCTTC
- TRBJ2-1 TRBD2 TRBV5-6 CASSPVGLAGRYEQFF TGTGCCAGCAGCCCAGTGGGGCTAGCGGGAAGGTATGAGCAGTTCTTC
- TRBJ1-6 - TRBV4-3 CASSQDFYREGSPLHF TGCGCCAGCAGCCAAGATTTTTACAGGGAAGGATCACCCCTCCACTTT
- TRBJ2-1 TRBD2 TRBV4-1 CASSQVTGGPYNEQFF TGCGCCAGCAGCCAAGTTACGGGAGGGCCCTACAATGAGCAGTTCTTC
- TRBJ2-5 - TRBV20-1 CSAQQYQETQYF TGCAGTGCCCAGCAGTACCAAGAGACCCAGTACTTC
few TRBJ1-2 TRBD1 TRBV7-9 CASSLNGQAQGDYGYTF TGTGCCAGCAGCCTGAACGGACAGGCCCAAGGGGACTATGGCTACACCTTC
once TRBJ1-1 - TRBV11-3 CASSLFRGAEAFF TGTGCCAGCAGCTTATTTCGAGGGGCTGAAGCTTTCTTT
- TRBJ1-1 - TRBV5-1 CASSWGIVGTEAFF TGCGCCAGCAGTTGGGGGATTGTGGGGACTGAAGCTTTCTTT
few TRBJ1-6 - TRBV20-1 CSAWGVEALHF TGCAGTGCCTGGGGGGTGGAGGCCCTCCACTTT
few TRBJ2-2 TRBD1 TRBV27 CASSLLTGGGELFF TGTGCCAGCAGTTTACTGACAGGGGGCGGGGAGCTGTTTTTT
many TRBJ2-1 TRBD1 TRBV7-3 CASSPQGDEQFF TGTGCCAGCAGCCCTCAGGGGGATGAGCAGTTCTTC
- TRBJ2-3 - TRBV10-3 CAISGVVDMDTQYF TGTGCCATCAGTGGAGTAGTGGATATGGATACGCAGTATTTT
- TRBJ2-2 TRBD2 TRBV6-1 CASTLGLASTGELFF TGTGCCAGCACTTTGGGACTAGCGAGCACCGGGGAGCTGTTTTTT
- TRBJ1-5 TRBD1 TRBV5-1 CASSPGTRGAGQPQHF TGCGCCAGCAGCCCCGGGACCAGGGGGGCCGGTCAGCCCCAGCATTTT
- TRBJ2-5 - TRBV28 CASSFYHRKLQETQYF TGTGCCAGCAGTTTTTATCACAGGAAATTACAAGAGACCCAGTACTTC
- TRBJ2-6 TRBD2 TRBV7-6 CASSWLAGLSGANVLTF TGTGCCAGCAGCTGGCTAGCGGGTTTATCTGGGGCCAACGTCCTGACTTTC
- TRBJ2-5 - TRBV6-2/TRBV6-3 CASSYFGEETQYF TGTGCCAGCAGTTACTTCGGGGAAGAGACCCAGTACTTC
few TRBJ1-1 - TRBV29-1 CSVEDPGRLEAFF TGCAGCGTTGAAGACCCGGGGCGACTGGAAGCTTTCTTT
few TRBJ1-4 - TRBV11-2 CASSLGTVGRGEKLFF TGTGCCAGCAGCTTAGGAACCGTGGGCCGGGGAGAAAAACTGTTTTTT
- TRBJ2-2 - TRBV6-2/TRBV6-3 CASSPGFIGTGELFF TGTGCCAGCAGTCCAGGGTTTATTGGCACCGGGGAGCTGTTTTTT